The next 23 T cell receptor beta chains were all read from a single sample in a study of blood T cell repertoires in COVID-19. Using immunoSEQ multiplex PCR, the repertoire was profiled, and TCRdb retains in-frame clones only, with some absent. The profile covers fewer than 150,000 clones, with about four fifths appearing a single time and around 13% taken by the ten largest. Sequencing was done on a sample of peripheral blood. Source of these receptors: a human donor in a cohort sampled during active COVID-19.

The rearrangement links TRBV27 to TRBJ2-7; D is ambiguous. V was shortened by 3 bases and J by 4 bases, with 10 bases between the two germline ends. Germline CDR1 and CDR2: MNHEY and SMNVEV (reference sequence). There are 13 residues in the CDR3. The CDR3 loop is CASSLGLQYEQYF. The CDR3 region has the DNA TGTGCCAGCAGTTTGGGCCTTCAATACGAGCAGTACTTC.

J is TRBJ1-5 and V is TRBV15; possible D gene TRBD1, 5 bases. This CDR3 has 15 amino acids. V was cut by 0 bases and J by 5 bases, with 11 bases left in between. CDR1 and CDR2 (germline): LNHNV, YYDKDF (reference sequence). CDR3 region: CATSRDLTDYQPQHF. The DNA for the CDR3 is TGTGCCACCAGCAGAGATCTGACAGACTATCAGCCCCAGCATTTT. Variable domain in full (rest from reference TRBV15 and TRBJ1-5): DAMVIQNPRYQVTQFGKPVTLSCSQTLNHNVMYWYQQKSSQAPKLLFHYYDKDFNNEADTPDNFQSRRPNTSFCFLDIRSPGLGDTAMYLCATSRDLTDYQPQHFGDGTRLSIL.

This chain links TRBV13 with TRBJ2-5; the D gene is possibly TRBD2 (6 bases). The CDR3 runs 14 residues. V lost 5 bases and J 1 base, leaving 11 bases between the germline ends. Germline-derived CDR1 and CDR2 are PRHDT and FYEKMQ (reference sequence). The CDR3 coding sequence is TGTGCCAGCAGCCCGGGCGGGGCCCAAGAGACCCAGTACTTC. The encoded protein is CASSPGGAQETQYF.

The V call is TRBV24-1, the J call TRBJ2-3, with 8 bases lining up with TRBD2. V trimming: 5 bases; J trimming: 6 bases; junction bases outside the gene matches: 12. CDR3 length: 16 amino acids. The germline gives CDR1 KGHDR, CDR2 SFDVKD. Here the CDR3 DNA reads TGTGCCACCAGTGCCATTCGTACGGGGGGGTGGGATACGCAGTATTTT. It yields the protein CATSAIRTGGWDTQYF.

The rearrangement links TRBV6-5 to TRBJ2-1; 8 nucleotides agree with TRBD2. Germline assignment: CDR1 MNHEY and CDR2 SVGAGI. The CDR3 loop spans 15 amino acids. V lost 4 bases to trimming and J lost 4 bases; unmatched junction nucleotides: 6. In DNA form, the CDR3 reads TGTGCCAGCAGTTGGGGTCCGGGGGGGTACAATGAGCAGTTCTTC. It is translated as CASSWGPGGYNEQFF.

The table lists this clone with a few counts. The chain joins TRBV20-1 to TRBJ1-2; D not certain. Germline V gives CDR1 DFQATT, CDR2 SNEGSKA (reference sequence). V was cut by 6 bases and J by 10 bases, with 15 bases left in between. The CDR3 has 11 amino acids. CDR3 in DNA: TGCAGTGCCAGACCCTCGGAGGTCTACACCTTC. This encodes CSARPSEVYTF.

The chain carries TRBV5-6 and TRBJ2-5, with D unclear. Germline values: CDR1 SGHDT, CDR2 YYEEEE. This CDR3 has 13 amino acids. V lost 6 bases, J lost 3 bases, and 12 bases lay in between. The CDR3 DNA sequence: TGTGCCAGCACCCGGAGCAGTAAAGAGACCCAGTACTTC. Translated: CASTRSSKETQYF.

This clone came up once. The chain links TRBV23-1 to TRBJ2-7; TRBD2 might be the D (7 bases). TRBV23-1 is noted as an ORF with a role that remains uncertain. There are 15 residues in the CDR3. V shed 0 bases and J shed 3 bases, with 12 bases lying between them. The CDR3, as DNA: TGCGCCAGCAGTCAATCGGGGGGGGGCCGCTACGAGCAGTACTTC. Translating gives CASSQSGGGRYEQYF.

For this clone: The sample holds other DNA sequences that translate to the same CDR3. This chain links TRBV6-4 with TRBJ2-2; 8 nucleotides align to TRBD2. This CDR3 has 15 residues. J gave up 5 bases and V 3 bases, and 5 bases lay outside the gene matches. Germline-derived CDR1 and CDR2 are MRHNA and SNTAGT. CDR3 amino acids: CASSEGLGRTGELFF. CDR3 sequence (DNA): TGTGCCAGCAGTGAGGGACTAGGCAGGACCGGGGAGCTGTTTTTT.

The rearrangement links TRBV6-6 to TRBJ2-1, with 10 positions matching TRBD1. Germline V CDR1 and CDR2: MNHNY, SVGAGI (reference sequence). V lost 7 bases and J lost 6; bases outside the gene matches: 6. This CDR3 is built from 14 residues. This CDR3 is CASNRQGASNEQFF. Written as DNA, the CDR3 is TGTGCCAGCAACAGACAGGGGGCGTCCAATGAGCAGTTCTTC.

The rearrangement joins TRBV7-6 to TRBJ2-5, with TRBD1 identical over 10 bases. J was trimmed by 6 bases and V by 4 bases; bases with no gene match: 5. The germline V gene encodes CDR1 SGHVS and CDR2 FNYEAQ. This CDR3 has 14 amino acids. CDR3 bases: TGTGCCAGCAGCTCCCGGGACAGGGGTCAGACCCAGTACTTC. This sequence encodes CASSSRDRGQTQYF.

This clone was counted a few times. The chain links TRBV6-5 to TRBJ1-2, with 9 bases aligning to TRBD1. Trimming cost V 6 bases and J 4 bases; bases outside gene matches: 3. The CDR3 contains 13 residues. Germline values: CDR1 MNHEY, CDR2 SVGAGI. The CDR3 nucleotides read TGTGCCAGCAGGGTACAGGGGGCCTATGGCTACACCTTC. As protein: CASRVQGAYGYTF.

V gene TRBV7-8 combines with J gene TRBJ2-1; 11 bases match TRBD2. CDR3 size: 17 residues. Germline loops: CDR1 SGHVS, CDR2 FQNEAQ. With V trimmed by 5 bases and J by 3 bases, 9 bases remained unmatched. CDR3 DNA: TGTGCCAGCAGCCCGCGTCTAGCGGGGGGCTACTACAATGAGCAGTTCTTC. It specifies CASSPRLAGGYYNEQFF.

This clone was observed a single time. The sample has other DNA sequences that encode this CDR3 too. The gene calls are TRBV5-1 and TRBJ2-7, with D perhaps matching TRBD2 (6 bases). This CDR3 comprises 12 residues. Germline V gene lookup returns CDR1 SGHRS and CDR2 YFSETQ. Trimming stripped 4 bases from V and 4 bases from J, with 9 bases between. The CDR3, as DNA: TGCGCCAGCAGCCCGGAGGGTTACGAGCAGTACTTC. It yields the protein CASSPEGYEQYF.

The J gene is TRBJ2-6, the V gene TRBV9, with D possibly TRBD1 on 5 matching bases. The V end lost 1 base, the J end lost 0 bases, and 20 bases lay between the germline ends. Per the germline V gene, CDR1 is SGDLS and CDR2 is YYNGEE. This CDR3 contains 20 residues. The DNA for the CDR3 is TGTGCCAGCAGCGTACAGGGTGCGACCCCACTTGGCTCTGGGGCCAACGTCCTGACTTTC. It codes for CASSVQGATPLGSGANVLTF.

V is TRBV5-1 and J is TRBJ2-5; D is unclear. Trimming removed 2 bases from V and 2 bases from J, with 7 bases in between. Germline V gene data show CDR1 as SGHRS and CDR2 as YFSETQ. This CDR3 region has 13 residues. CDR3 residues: CASSFGLQETQYF. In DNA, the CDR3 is TGCGCCAGCAGCTTTGGCTTACAAGAGACCCAGTACTTC. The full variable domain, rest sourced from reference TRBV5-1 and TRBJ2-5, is KAGVTQTPRYLIKTRGQQVTLSCSPISGHRSVSWYQQTPGQGLQFLFEYFSETQRNKGNFPGRFSGRQFSNSRSEMNVSTLELGDSALYLCASSFGLQETQYFGPGTRLLVL.

CDR3 coding DNA: TGTGCCAGCAGCCCAGCGGGACAGGTTTTCAGCTCCTACAATGAGCAGTTCTTC. It specifies CASSPAGQVFSSYNEQFF. The chain is built from TRBV5-6 and TRBJ2-1; D is possibly TRBD1 (8 bases). This CDR3 has 18 residues. Trimming pared 4 bases from V and 0 bases from J, leaving 20 bases between. CDR1 is SGHDT, CDR2 YYEEEE, per germline.

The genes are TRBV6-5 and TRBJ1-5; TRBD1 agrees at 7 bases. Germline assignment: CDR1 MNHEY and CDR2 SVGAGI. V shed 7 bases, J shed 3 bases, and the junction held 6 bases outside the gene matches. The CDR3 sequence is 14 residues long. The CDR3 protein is CASIAGQNNQPQHF. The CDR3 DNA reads TGTGCCAGCATTGCGGGACAGAACAATCAGCCCCAGCATTTT.

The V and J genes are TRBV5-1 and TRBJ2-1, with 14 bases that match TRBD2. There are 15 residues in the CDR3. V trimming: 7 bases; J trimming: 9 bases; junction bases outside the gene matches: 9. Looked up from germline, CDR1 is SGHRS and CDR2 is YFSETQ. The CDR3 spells CASGTSGGPYGEQFF. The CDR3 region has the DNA TGCGCCAGCGGGACTAGCGGGGGCCCCTATGGTGAGCAGTTCTTC.

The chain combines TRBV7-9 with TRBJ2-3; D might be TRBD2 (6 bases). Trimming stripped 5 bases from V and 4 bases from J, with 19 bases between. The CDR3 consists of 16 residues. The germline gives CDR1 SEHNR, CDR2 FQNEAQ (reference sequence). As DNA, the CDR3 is TGTGCCAGCAGCCCCCCGGAGGGAACAATCGCAGATACGCAGTATTTT. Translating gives CASSPPEGTIADTQYF.

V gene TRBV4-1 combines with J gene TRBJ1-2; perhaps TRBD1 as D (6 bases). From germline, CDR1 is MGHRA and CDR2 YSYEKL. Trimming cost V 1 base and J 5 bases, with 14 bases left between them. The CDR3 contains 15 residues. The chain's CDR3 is CASSQAGEQGYGYTF. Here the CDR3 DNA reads TGCGCCAGCAGCCAAGCAGGGGAGCAGGGGTATGGCTACACCTTC.

CDR3 sequence: CARRMRGRGDEQFF. CDR3 in DNA: TGTGCCAGAAGGATGCGCGGGAGGGGGGATGAGCAGTTCTTC. The chain carries TRBV5-3 and TRBJ2-1, with 9 bases identical to TRBD2. TRBV5-3 counts as an open reading frame of uncertain function. The CDR3 extends over 14 amino acids. V lost 5 bases and J lost 8; bases outside the gene matches: 8.

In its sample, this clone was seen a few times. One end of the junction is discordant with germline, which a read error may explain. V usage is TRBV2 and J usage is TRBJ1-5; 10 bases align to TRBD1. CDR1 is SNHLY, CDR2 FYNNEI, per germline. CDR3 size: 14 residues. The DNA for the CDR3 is TGTGCCAGCAGTATGACAGGGGGCAACCAGCCCCAGCATTTT. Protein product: CASSMTGGNQPQHF.